One sample yielded the 23 T cell receptor beta chains listed below, sequenced in a study of T-cell reconstitution after alpha-beta-depleted transplantation in children. Researchers prepared the TCRbeta library using unique molecular identifiers, the study reports. TCRdb used MiXCR to reprocess the PCR reads, holding one entry per CDR3 protein. The sample gives some 200,000 distinct CDR3 sequences, around 6.8% of which show up once; 3% is in the top ten. Sequencing was performed on PBMCs from the stem cell graft donor, taken from the stem cell graft. Receptor source: a human donor who donated a stem cell graft to a child with Wiskott-Aldrich syndrome.

Notes on this clonotype: One junction end does not reproduce the germline sequence, and a read error may be involved. The rearrangement uses TRBV20-1 and TRBJ2-3, with D possibly being TRBD2 (5 bases). The CDR3 is 17 residues long. Germline CDR1 and CDR2: DFQATT and SNEGSKA (reference sequence). The CDR3 protein is CCARDLFSSGRPDTQYF. CDR3 DNA sequence: TGCTGTGCTAGAGATCTATTTTCAAGCGGCAGACCGGATACGCAGTATTTT.

This clonotype was seen repeatedly, ten times or more. The CDR3 here is CASWPVWSSYNEQFF. The CDR3, as DNA: TGTGCCAGCTGGCCAGTCTGGAGCTCCTACAATGAGCAGTTCTTC. The chain joins TRBV6-5 to TRBJ2-1; D is unclear. The germline CDR1 and CDR2 sequences are MNHEY and SVGAGI. The CDR3 has 15 amino acids. V was clipped by 8 bases and J by 0 bases, with 14 bases between them.

This clonotype was seen at least ten times. The rearrangement uses TRBV5-1 and TRBJ2-3; 8 positions agree with TRBD2. CDR1 is SGHRS and CDR2 is YFSETQ in the germline V gene. V shed 0 bases and J 8 bases; nucleotides not matched to a gene: 5. The CDR3 runs 14 residues. CDR3 sequence (DNA): TGCGCCAGCAGCTTGGATGGTAGCGGGATTACGCAGTATTTT. This translates into CASSLDGSGITQYF.

Ten or more counts support this clonotype. This chain connects TRBV24-1 to TRBJ2-3; D possibly corresponds to TRBD1 (6 bases). V was cut by 9 bases and J by 1 base, with 10 bases left in between. There are 13 residues in the CDR3. Germline V gives CDR1 KGHDR, CDR2 SFDVKD. The CDR3 sequence: CATAGAGTDTQYF. CDR3 bases: TGTGCCACCGCAGGGGCCGGCACAGATACGCAGTATTTT.

There are many counts of this clonotype. The rearrangement links TRBV24-1 to TRBJ2-1; TRBD2 matches at 7 bases. The V gene end was trimmed by 4 bases and the J gene end by 6 bases; junction bases not matched to a gene: 8. This CDR3 is built from 15 residues. Germline V gene sequence: CDR1 KGHDR, CDR2 SFDVKD. This chain's CDR3 is CATSDPRSSGNEQFF. CDR3 in DNA: TGTGCCACCAGTGACCCCCGTTCTAGCGGCAATGAGCAGTTCTTC.

This clonotype was picked up many times. This chain connects TRBV12-3 or TRBV12-4 to TRBJ1-2; the match to TRBD1 covers 8 bases. After removal of 5 bases from V and 2 bases from J, the junction contained 4 bases not matched to a gene. This CDR3 region has 14 residues. Written as DNA, the CDR3 is TGTGCCAGCAGTGGGGACAGGATCAACTATGGCTACACCTTC. Residues: CASSGDRINYGYTF.

V usage is TRBV12-3 or TRBV12-4 and J usage is TRBJ2-1, with 12 positions matching TRBD2. V lost 7 bases to trimming and J lost 5 bases; unmatched junction nucleotides: 9. The CDR3 sequence is 16 residues long. The chain's CDR3 is CASTPGLAGGDNEQFF. For the CDR3, the DNA is TGTGCCAGCACACCCGGGCTAGCGGGGGGGGACAATGAGCAGTTCTTC.

The chain uses TRBV11-2 and TRBJ2-3, with D hard to call. The CDR3 runs to 16 residues. The V and J ends lost 7 bases and 4 bases respectively, with 21 bases between them. Germline CDR1 reads SGHAT; CDR2 reads FQNNGV. The CDR3 DNA sequence: TGTGCCAGCACCAATAAAGCAAACCCCGGAGCAGATACGCAGTATTTT. Its protein is CASTNKANPGADTQYF.

Ten or more counts support this clonotype. The gene calls are TRBV12-3 or TRBV12-4 and TRBJ2-7; 10 bases align to TRBD2. The CDR3 contains 15 residues. V was clipped by 2 bases and J by 7 bases; unmatched bases: 8. The CDR3 region is CASSLYLAGVLEQYF. CDR3 coding DNA: TGTGCCAGCAGTTTATATCTAGCGGGAGTCTTAGAGCAGTACTTC.

This clonotype was found many times. The rearrangement joins TRBV7-6 to TRBJ2-4; D possibly corresponds to TRBD2 (5 bases). The CDR3 loop spans 16 amino acids. Per the germline V gene, CDR1 is SGHVS and CDR2 is FNYEAQ. V was cut by 1 base and J by 3 bases, with 13 bases left in between. Here the CDR3 reads CASSLEMGEGKNIQYF. CDR3 DNA: TGTGCCAGCAGCTTAGAGATGGGAGAGGGCAAAAACATTCAGTACTTC. The whole variable domain, remainder taken from reference TRBV7-6 and TRBJ2-4, is GAGVSQSPRYKVTKRGQDVALRCDPISGHVSLYWYRQALGQGPEFLTYFNYEAQQDKSGLPNDRFSAERPEGSISTLTIQRTEQRDSAMYRCASSLEMGEGKNIQYFGAGTRLSVL.

The V gene is TRBV13, the J gene TRBJ1-6, with a weak D call TRBD1 (6 bases). Trimming cost V 2 bases and J 2 bases, with 13 bases left between them. The CDR3 length is 17 residues. Germline V gives CDR1 PRHDT, CDR2 FYEKMQ (reference sequence). The DNA for the CDR3 is TGTGCCAGCAGCTTATCAGGGGTGATAGCCTATAATTCACCCCTCCACTTT. Amino acids: CASSLSGVIAYNSPLHF.

At least ten counts were recorded for this clonotype. The CDR3 DNA reads TGCAGTGCTAGGGACCGGGACAGGGGGACGAATTCACCCCTCCACTTT. It encodes CSARDRDRGTNSPLHF. This chain connects TRBV20-1 to TRBJ1-6; 11 positions agree with TRBD1. The J segment lost 7 bases and the V segment lost 3 bases, leaving 8 bases of the junction unmatched. The germline CDR1 and CDR2 sequences are DFQATT and SNEGSKA (reference sequence). CDR3 length: 16 residues.

This clonotype appeared many times. The CDR3 sequence is CASLRGSTGELFF. The CDR3 coding sequence is TGTGCCAGCCTCAGGGGCAGCACCGGGGAGCTGTTTTTT. This chain uses TRBV12-3 or TRBV12-4 with TRBJ2-2; TRBD1 is a possible D gene (6 bases). V was pared by 8 bases and J by 4 bases, with 11 bases between. This CDR3 is built from 13 residues.

In this sample, this clonotype turned up many times. V gene TRBV7-8 combines with J gene TRBJ1-1; no definite D call. The V gene's germline CDR1 is SGHVS and CDR2 FQNEAQ. Trimming left V 1 base short and J 5 bases short, with 11 bases between. The CDR3 runs 14 residues. The chain's CDR3 is CASSLGMGLTEAFF. Written as DNA, the CDR3 is TGTGCCAGCAGCTTAGGTATGGGGTTGACTGAAGCTTTCTTT.

The table lists this clonotype with many counts. V usage is TRBV20-1 and J usage is TRBJ1-1, with a possible D match to TRBD1 (5 bases). This CDR3 contains 13 residues. Between the trimmed V and J ends, which lost 4 bases and 0 bases, there was a span of 9 bases. From germline, CDR1 is DFQATT and CDR2 SNEGSKA (reference sequence). CDR3 protein: CSAMEDMNTEAFF. In nucleotides, the CDR3 is TGCAGTGCTATGGAGGACATGAACACTGAAGCTTTCTTT.

In this sample, this clonotype turned up a few times. This chain links TRBV24-1 with TRBJ2-1, with 14 bases lining up with TRBD2. Trimming removed 1 base from V and 6 bases from J; junction bases left unmatched: 4. The germline V gene has CDR1 KGHDR and CDR2 SFDVKD. The CDR3 sequence is 17 residues long. DNA of the CDR3: TGTGCCACCAGTGATTTCAAGACTAGCGGGAGGGTCAATGAGCAGTTCTTC. Amino acids: CATSDFKTSGRVNEQFF.

This clonotype was counted many times. The V and J genes are TRBV20-1 and TRBJ2-4, with D possibly TRBD1 on 6 matching bases. Germline V gene lookup returns CDR1 DFQATT and CDR2 SNEGSKA (reference sequence). The CDR3 extends over 13 amino acids. V lost 6 bases and J lost 4, with 13 bases in between. The DNA for the CDR3 is TGCAGTGCCGAGGGACATAAAAAAAACATTCAGTACTTC. Its protein is CSAEGHKKNIQYF.

V and J are TRBV2 and TRBJ1-6, with 7 nucleotides matching TRBD1. CDR3 size: 14 residues. CDR1 is SNHLY and CDR2 is FYNNEI in the germline V gene. V trimming: 6 bases; J trimming: 5 bases; junction bases outside the gene matches: 4. CDR3 DNA sequence: TGTGCCAGCAGGGGGACAGCCGATAATTCACCCCTCCACTTT. Protein sequence: CASRGTADNSPLHF.

This clonotype was picked up one time. It is unclear where the CDR3 begins or ends on the DNA, so no DNA is shown, and the CDR3 is as TCRdb lists it. The CDR3 spells CASSFTSGKGTGELFFF. The V call is TRBV6-5, the J call TRBJ2-2; the listed D gene, TRBD2, was not tested against the DNA. CDR1 is MNHEY, CDR2 SVGAGI, per germline. The CDR3 is made up of 17 amino acids, end residues included.

This clonotype was counted between two and nine times. The chain combines TRBV9 with TRBJ2-2; D gene unclear. CDR1 and CDR2 (germline): SGDLS, YYNGEE. Trimming took 0 bases from V and 1 from J, leaving 4 bases between them. There are 14 residues in the CDR3. CDR3 coding DNA: TGTGCCAGCAGCGTAGCCCTGAACACCGGGGAGCTGTTTTTT. It yields the protein CASSVALNTGELFF. Drawing the rest from reference TRBV9 and TRBJ2-2, the complete variable domain is DSGVTQTPKHLITATGQRVTLRCSPRSGDLSVYWYQQSLDQGLQFLIQYYNGEERAKGNILERFSAQQFPDLHSELNLSSLELGDSALYFCASSVALNTGELFFGEGSRLTVL.

This clonotype has at least ten counts. V gene TRBV7-8 combines with J gene TRBJ2-1; either TRBD1 or TRBD2 may supply D (5 bases each). V was trimmed by 3 bases and J by 0 bases, leaving 9 bases between them. This CDR3 is built from 15 residues. The V gene's germline CDR1 is SGHVS and CDR2 FQNEAQ. The CDR3 here is CASSLKGSSYNEQFF. The CDR3, as DNA: TGTGCCAGCAGCTTGAAGGGGAGCTCCTACAATGAGCAGTTCTTC.

This clonotype was counted ten times or more. In nucleotides, the CDR3 is TGTGCCACCAGTGATTCAACGAACACTGAAGCTTTCTTT. Its translation: CATSDSTNTEAFF. J is TRBJ1-1 and V is TRBV24-1; D call uncertain. CDR3 length: 13 amino acids. Per germline, CDR1 KGHDR and CDR2 SFDVKD. With 2 bases removed from V and 1 base from J, the gap between germline ends came to 4 bases.

Regarding this clonotype: A read error is possible here, since a much larger clone lies one base away. The CDR3, as DNA: TGTGCCAGCAGTTCACAGAGTGGTTCCTACGAGCAGTACTTC. It translates to CASSSQSGSYEQYF. V is TRBV12-3 or TRBV12-4 and J is TRBJ2-7, with no clear D. The CDR3 loop spans 14 amino acids. V lost 4 bases to trimming and J lost 1 base, with 11 bases between them.